This TCR beta chain appears in the sequencing data of a study of blood T cell repertoires in COVID-19. Overall study: From the United States, Italy and Spain came samples of acute and convalescent COVID-19.

Seattle's cohort entered during active infection and was followed longitudinally. As handled by the study authors: By means of reference gene primer amplification, nucleated cell counts were estimated. Assay used: immunoSEQ multiplex PCR; TCRdb lists only in-frame clones, some missing. That table is the source of V, J and clone size, and D and trimming were worked out from the DNA. This sample has under 95,000 clones, with roughly 92% found just once. The TCR sequence derives from a man aged 50 to 60 with COVID-19, enrolled during active disease. Sequenced input: peripheral blood.

For the CDR3, the DNA is TGTGCCAGTAGCGATGGGGGGGGCTTTGGAACCTTCACGGATACGCAGTATTTT. Translated, it gives CASSDGGGFGTFTDTQYF. The gene calls are TRBV19 and TRBJ2-3, with TRBD2 as a possible D gene (7 bases). V lost 6 bases to trimming and J lost 6 bases, with 28 bases between them. CDR1 is LNHDA and CDR2 is SQIVND in the germline V gene (reference sequence). This CDR3 is built from 18 residues. Looking up the rest from reference TRBV19 and TRBJ2-3 gives the full variable domain: DGGITQSPKYLFRKEGQNVTLSCEQNLNHDAMYWYRQDPGQGLRLIYYSQIVNDFQKGDIAEGYSVSREKKESFPLTVTSAQKNPTAFYLCASSDGGGFGTFTDTQYFGPGTRLTVL.